This T cell receptor (beta chain) originates from a study of shared clonotypes between healthy human individuals. The count of this clone is one. Its antigen is unknown. CDR1 is SGHTA, CDR2 FQGNSA, per germline. The length of the CDR3 is 16 residues. V was clipped by 1 base and J by 0 bases, with 13 bases between them. Investigators spread the genomic DNA of each subset evenly over several immunoSEQ plates. Repertoires were generated with immunoSEQ multiplex PCR, while TCRdb's copy carries only in-frame clones and drops some. This table has about 1 million clones, around four fifths appearing once. Study-wide findings and caveats: Generally, naive subsets came out with larger estimated richness than memory subsets. Clonotypes shared by all four donors outscored non-shared clonotypes in generation probability.

The sample comprised memory CD4+ T cells sorted from blood. Stated subset: CD45RA-negative fraction. This TCR derives from a young man in good health. The rearrangement joins TRBV7-2 to TRBJ2-7; D remains unclear. CDR3 amino acids: CASSLGFQESSYEQYF. CDR3 bases: TGTGCCAGCAGCTTAGGTTTCCAGGAGAGCTCCTACGAGCAGTACTTC.